The subject of this entry is one T cell receptor beta chain. Libraries were prepared by immunoSEQ multiplex PCR; TCRdb keeps only in-frame clonotypes and omits some of them. The sample consists of 160,000 or so clones, around nine tenths of them appearing once. This entry is derived from a study of cytomegalovirus exposure and HLA in healthy donors. The germline V and J ends were trimmed by 6 bases and 3 bases, with 18 bases remaining between them. The CDR3 is 15 amino acids. The germline CDR1 and CDR2 sequences are SGHVS and FQNEAQ. Sequencing used PBMCs. The clonotype originates from a woman under 40 in good health and CMV-seronegative. V and J are TRBV7-8 and TRBJ2-7; possibly TRBD1 for D (6 bases). CDR3 nucleotides: TGTGCCAGCAGTCACCTGGCCAGGGGCGTCTACGAGCAGTACTTC. Residues: CASSHLARGVYEQYF.